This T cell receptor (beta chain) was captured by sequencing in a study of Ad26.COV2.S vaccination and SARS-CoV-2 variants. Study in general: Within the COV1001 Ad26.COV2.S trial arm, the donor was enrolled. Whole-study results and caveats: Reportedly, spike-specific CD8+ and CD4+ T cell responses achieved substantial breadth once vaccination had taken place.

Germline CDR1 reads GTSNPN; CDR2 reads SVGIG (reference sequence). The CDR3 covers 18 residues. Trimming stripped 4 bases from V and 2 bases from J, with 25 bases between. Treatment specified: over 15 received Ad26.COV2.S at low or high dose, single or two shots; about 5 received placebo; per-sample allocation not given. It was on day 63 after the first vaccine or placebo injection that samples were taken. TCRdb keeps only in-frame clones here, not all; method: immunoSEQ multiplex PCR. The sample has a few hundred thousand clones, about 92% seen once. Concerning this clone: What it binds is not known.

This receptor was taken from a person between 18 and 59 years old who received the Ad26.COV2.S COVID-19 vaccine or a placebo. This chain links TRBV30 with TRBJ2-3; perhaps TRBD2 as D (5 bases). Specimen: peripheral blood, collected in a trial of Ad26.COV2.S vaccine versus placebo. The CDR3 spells CAWTAGGSSRTPTDTQYF. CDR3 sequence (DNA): TGTGCCTGGACCGCCGGTGGGAGCAGCCGAACCCCCACAGATACGCAGTATTTT.